This passage covers 2 T cell receptor beta chains from one sample sequenced in a study of human T cells and chemical hapten exposure (dated by TCRdb to 2020 to 2023). The sample's time point, from its label and the paper: patch test 2, 6 weeks after DPC sensitization. This specimen's treatment or condition label, interpreted: therapeutic diphenylcyclopropenone sensitization with weekly scalp DPC. The library relied on RACE. For sequencing, a NextSeq 500 was employed. TCRdb ran its own pipeline on the public reads, namely fastp trimming at Q25 and MiXCR clone calling, and kept in-frame beta chains. Each CDR3 protein appears once, grouped with its most common genes and DNA. The sample table lists about 69,000 distinct CDR3 sequences, around 10% of them with a count of one. The ten top clones hold around 7% of the sample. This specimen consisted of whole blood, obtained in connection with sensitization to the hapten diphenylcyclopropenone (DPC). Receptors originate from a woman in her forties or fifties with alopecia areata. Some clones in this sample may be carry-over from other donors' samples.

The table lists this clonotype with many counts. The chain has TRBV20-1 and TRBJ1-1, with 7 bases identical to TRBD1. This CDR3 spans 16 amino acids. The V segment lost 1 base and the J segment 6 bases; nucleotides outside the gene matches: 14. The germline CDR1 and CDR2 sequences are DFQATT and SNEGSKA (reference sequence). The CDR3 sequence: CSARGPSGQVGAEAFF. The DNA of the CDR3 is TGCAGTGCTAGAGGGCCAAGCGGACAGGTTGGAGCTGAAGCTTTCTTT.

This chain joins TRBV7-9 and TRBJ1-3; no clear D. CDR1 and CDR2 (germline): SEHNR, FQNEAQ (reference sequence). This CDR3 is 15 amino acids long. Between the trimmed V and J ends, which lost 1 base and 0 bases, there was a span of 7 bases. The CDR3 coding sequence is TGTGCCAGCAGCTTAGAGGGATCCTCTGGAAACACCATATATTTT. As protein: CASSLEGSSGNTIYF.